Sequencing of this T cell receptor beta chain was carried out in a study of cytomegalovirus exposure and HLA in healthy donors. A multiplex PCR was run with 60 Vbeta primers and 13 Jbeta primers. TCRdb's table, derived via immunoSEQ multiplex PCR, lists solely in-frame clones and lacks some. The sample shows around 180,000 clones, around 73% of them seen only once. The CDR3 covers 15 residues. The germline V gene has CDR1 SNHLY and CDR2 FYNNEI. The V and J ends lost 6 bases and 0 bases respectively, with 9 bases between them. This clone was seen just once. The same CDR3 can be traced to other DNA sequences in this sample.

The origin of this receptor is a man aged 55 to 70 in good health and CMV-seronegative. The sequencing sample was made of PBMCs. The chain links TRBV2 to TRBJ2-6; possibly TRBD2 for D (5 bases). In nucleotides, the CDR3 is TGTGCCAGCAGGGGAGAGAGCTCTGGGGCCAACGTCCTGACTTTC. Translation: CASRGESSGANVLTF.